This T cell receptor beta chain was retrieved from a study of post-analysis software for immune sequencing data. Study-wide context: Clinical courses comprised relapsing-remitting, secondary progressive and progressive-relapsing multiple sclerosis.

Tagging with unique molecular identifiers was a feature of the TCR beta cDNA libraries. Once 1 to 10 million T cells were used, roughly 490,000 cDNA molecules resulted. TCRdb used MiXCR to reprocess the PCR reads, holding one entry per CDR3 protein. This table has more than 450,000 distinct CDR3 sequences, roughly 45% appearing once. Study results and limitations: Controls showed significantly higher normalized Chao1 diversity than did multiple sclerosis patients.

Remarks on this clonotype: Its antigen is undetermined.

Sequenced input: blood. The sequence came from a girl under 18 with multiple sclerosis.

The CDR3 is CASRYRDRDQETQYF. The CDR3 nucleotides are TGCGCCAGCAGGTACCGGGACAGGGACCAAGAGACCCAGTACTTC. The rearrangement joins TRBV5-1 to TRBJ2-5; TRBD1 matches 9 bases. This CDR3 is 15 amino acids long. The germline CDR1 and CDR2 sequences are SGHRS and YFSETQ. Unmatched junction bases numbered 5, after V lost 5 bases and J lost 0 bases. The complete variable domain, with remaining parts taken from reference TRBV5-1 and TRBJ2-5, reads KAGVTQTPRYLIKTRGQQVTLSCSPISGHRSVSWYQQTPGQGLQFLFEYFSETQRNKGNFPGRFSGRQFSNSRSEMNVSTLELGDSALYLCASRYRDRDQETQYFGPGTRLLVL.